This TCR beta chain was captured by sequencing in a study of identifying expanded T cells in peripheral blood. The method was immunoSEQ multiplex PCR; TCRdb's version includes in-frame clones alone and lacks a portion of them. Of some 95,000 clones in the sample, roughly 88% were seen once. This CDR3 has 15 residues. Germline assignment: CDR1 LGHNT and CDR2 FRNRAP. With 3 bases removed from V and 5 bases from J, the gap between germline ends came to 16 bases. The source is a person between 18 and 69 years old in good health. This sequence joins TRBV12-5 and TRBJ2-5; D may match TRBD1 or TRBD2 (6 bases each). The sequencing sample was made of blood. CDR3 sequence reads: CASGLRGAPFETQYF. The CDR3 nucleotides read TGTGCTAGTGGTTTAAGGGGGGCCCCTTTTGAGACCCAGTACTTC.